The entry below gives a single T cell receptor beta chain sequence along with its context. Original processing methods: It was from reference gene primer amplification that nucleated cell counts were estimated. This table comes from immunoSEQ multiplex PCR, and its TCRdb copy is limited to in-frame clones, with some not included. V and J calls and clone size follow that table, whereas D and trimming were derived from the DNA. The profile covers nearly 250,000 clones, with around 86% appearing a single time and 5% to 7% taken by the ten largest. Enrollment of patients from Seattle took place during active infection, with longitudinal follow-up. This entry comes from a study of blood T cell repertoires in COVID-19. Study information: Both acute and convalescent COVID-19 samples were obtained from the United States, Italy and Spain. Sample material is recorded as cDNA or gDNA derived from T cells, B-cell-depleted T cells, or PBMCs.

CDR1 and CDR2 from the germline V gene are ENHRY and SYGVKD. The CDR3 is made up of 14 amino acids. The ends were cut back, 7 bases at V and 4 bases at J, with 16 bases in the middle. This chain joins TRBV10-3 and TRBJ1-1; D uncertain. This sequence was found in a woman older than 75 with COVID-19, enrolled during active disease. Input material: peripheral blood. The CDR3 nucleotides are TGTGCCATCAAGGACTCCGGGATCCCCACTGAAGCTTTCTTT. It translates to CAIKDSGIPTEAFF.